A selection of T cell receptor beta chains follows, all from one sample in a study of cytomegalovirus exposure and HLA in healthy donors. Sequencing used immunoSEQ multiplex PCR; TCRdb keeps in-frame clones, though not all of them. The top ten hold just under 2% of the sample, which has roughly 120,000 clones, about 79% seen once. Sample: PBMCs. The receptors derive from a man in his forties or fifties in good health and CMV-seronegative. CDR3s include the opening cysteine and the closing phenylalanine or tryptophan. The D gene is left open where the match is weak. Clone size, where shown, is once, few, many, or a class for clones that have expanded.

v_call	d_call	j_call	clone_size	cdr3_nt	cdr3_aa
TRBV19	TRBD1	TRBJ2-1	few	TGTGCCAGTAGTCGGAATAGGGGACAGGTTCGCAATGAGCAGTTCTTC	CASSRNRGQVRNEQFF
TRBV30	TRBD1	TRBJ1-4	-	TGTGCCTGGAGTACTGGACAGGGTGCAACTAATGAAAAACTGTTTTTT	CAWSTGQGATNEKLFF
TRBV4-1	-	TRBJ2-2	-	TGCGCCAGCAGCCACGGGTACAGGGAGAACACCGGGGAGCTGTTTTTT	CASSHGYRENTGELFF
TRBV7-8	TRBD1	TRBJ1-2	-	TGTGCCAGCAGCCACCCACAGGGGGCGTTTGGCTATGGCTACACCTTC	CASSHPQGAFGYGYTF
TRBV2	TRBD2	TRBJ2-1	few	TGTGCCAGCAGTACTAGCGGGGGGGCCGGTGAGCAGTTCTTC	CASSTSGGAGEQFF
TRBV7-6	TRBD1	TRBJ1-2	-	TGTGCCAGCAGCCCAGACAGGGGGCAAGGTCGTGGCTACACCTTC	CASSPDRGQGRGYTF
TRBV19	-	TRBJ1-6	-	TGTGCCAGTAGAGGGGAGGCCTATAATTCACCCCTCCACTTT	CASRGEAYNSPLHF
TRBV7-2	TRBD1	TRBJ1-5	-	TGTGCCAGCAGCTTCGACAGGGGGGGCAATCAGCCCCAGCATTTT	CASSFDRGGNQPQHF
TRBV11-2	-	TRBJ2-1	-	TGTGCCAGCAGCCAAAGGGGGGGGTTCCGTGAGCAGTTCTTC	CASSQRGGFREQFF
TRBV7-2	-	TRBJ1-2	once	TGTGCCAGCAGCTTAGGTCAGACTAACTATGGCTACACCTTC	CASSLGQTNYGYTF
TRBV5-1	-	TRBJ2-5	-	TGCGCCAGCAGCCCCGGGACTCTCGACGAGACCCAGTACTTC	CASSPGTLDETQYF
TRBV9	TRBD2	TRBJ2-3	-	TGTGCCAGCAGCGTACTCGCGCGGGGGGGTACTAGCACAGATACGCAGTATTTT	CASSVLARGGTSTDTQYF
TRBV5-4	-	TRBJ2-2	once	TGTGCCAGCACTCCTGGCGGCACATCGAACACCGGGGAGCTGTTTTTT	CASTPGGTSNTGELFF